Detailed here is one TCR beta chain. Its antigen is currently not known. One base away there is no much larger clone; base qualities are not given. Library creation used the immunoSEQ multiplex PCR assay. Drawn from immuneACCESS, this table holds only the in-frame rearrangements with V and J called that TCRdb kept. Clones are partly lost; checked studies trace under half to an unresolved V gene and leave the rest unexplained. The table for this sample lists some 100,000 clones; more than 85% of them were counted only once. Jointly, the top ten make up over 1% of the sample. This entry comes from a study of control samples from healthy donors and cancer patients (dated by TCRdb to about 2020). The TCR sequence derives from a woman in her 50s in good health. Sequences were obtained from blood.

The CDR3 region: CASSPDRETQYF. The nucleotide sequence is TGTGCCAGCAGCCCGGACAGAGAGACCCAGTACTTC. The chain employs TRBV5-8 and TRBJ2-5; a tentative D call is TRBD1 (6 bases match). The CDR3 runs 12 residues from the cysteine to the phenylalanine. Of the read, only the CDR3 DNA is kept; its 36 bases are in frame from base 1. A distance of 8 bases separates the germline ends of V and J, which lose 4 bases and 4 bases respectively. From the germline V gene, CDR1 is SGHTS and CDR2 is YDEGEE.